This T cell receptor beta chain was profiled in a study of CD8+ T cells in alopecia areata. CDR3 size: 14 residues. Trimming at V came to 6 bases and at J to 4 bases, leaving 0 bases not matched to a gene. Germline lookup yields CDR1 SNHLY and CDR2 FYNNEI. A word on this clone: Its antigen is undetermined.

Investigators isolated RNA and reverse transcribed it into cDNA to act as the sequencing template. Here immunoSEQ multiplex PCR was the method, and the copy in TCRdb shows in-frame clones only, minus some. The sample carries over 250,000 clones, about 62% recorded once. As to treatment: oral pan-JAK inhibitor, 5-10 mg twice daily. Sampling of alopecia areata patients yielded lesional scalp punch biopsies as well as peripheral blood. Whole-study findings and limits: Higher clonality was seen in lesional scalp than in normal scalp, especially in alopecia totalis/universalis. Clarity of TCR sharing across patients fell short of that in mice, possibly HLA-related.

The sequence derives from a human donor with alopecia areata. The V call is TRBV2, the J call TRBJ2-3; 14 bases fit TRBD2. The material was CD4+ T cells sorted from blood, obtained around week 54, from a patient treated with tofacitinib. As DNA, the CDR3 is TGTGCCAGCAGGGGACTAGCGGGGGCAGATACGCAGTATTTT. The encoded protein is CASRGLAGADTQYF.